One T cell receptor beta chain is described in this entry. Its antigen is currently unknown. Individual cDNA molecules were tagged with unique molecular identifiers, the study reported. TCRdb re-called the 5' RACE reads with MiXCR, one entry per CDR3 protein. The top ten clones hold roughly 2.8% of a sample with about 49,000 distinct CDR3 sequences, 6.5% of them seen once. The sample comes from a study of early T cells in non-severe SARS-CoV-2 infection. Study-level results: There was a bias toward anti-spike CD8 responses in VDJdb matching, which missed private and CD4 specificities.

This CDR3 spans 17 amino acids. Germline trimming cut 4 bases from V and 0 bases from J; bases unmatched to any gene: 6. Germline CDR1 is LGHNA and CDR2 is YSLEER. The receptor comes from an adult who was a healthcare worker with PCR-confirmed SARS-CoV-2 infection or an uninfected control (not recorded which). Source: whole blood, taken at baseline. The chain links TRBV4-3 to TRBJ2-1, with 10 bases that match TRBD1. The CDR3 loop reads CASSPWDRGNSYNEQFF. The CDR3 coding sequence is TGCGCCAGCAGCCCATGGGACAGGGGAAACTCCTACAATGAGCAGTTCTTC.